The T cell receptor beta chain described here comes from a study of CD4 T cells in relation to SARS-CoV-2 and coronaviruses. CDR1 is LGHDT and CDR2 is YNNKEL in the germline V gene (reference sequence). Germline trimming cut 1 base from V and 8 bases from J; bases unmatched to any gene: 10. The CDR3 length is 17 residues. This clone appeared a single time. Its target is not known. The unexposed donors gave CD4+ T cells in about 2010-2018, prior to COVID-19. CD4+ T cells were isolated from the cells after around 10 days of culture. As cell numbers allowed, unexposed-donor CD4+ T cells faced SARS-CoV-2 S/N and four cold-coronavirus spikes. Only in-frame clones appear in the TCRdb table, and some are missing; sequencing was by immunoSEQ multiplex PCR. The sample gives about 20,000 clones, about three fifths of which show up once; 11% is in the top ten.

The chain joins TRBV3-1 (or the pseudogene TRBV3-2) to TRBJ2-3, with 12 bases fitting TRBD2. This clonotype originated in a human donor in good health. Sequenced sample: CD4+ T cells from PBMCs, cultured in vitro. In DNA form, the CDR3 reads TGTGCCAGCAGCCAAGTTCCACTAGCGGGAGGAGCCGGTACGCAGTATTTT. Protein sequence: CASSQVPLAGGAGTQYF.